This TCR beta chain was observed in a study of cytomegalovirus exposure and HLA in healthy donors. The overall study: Of the donors genotyped, several hundred in all, about 80% fell in the Caucasian-associated ancestry cluster. General study findings and limits: Rare sequences made up most TCRs, while some public TCRs were found in many donors. Beyond CMV serostatus, there was no information to go on about immune exposure. Among TCR beta chains of equal frequency, HLA-associated ones were more clonally expanded in a later analysis.

A single count supports this clone. Its antigen is unidentified. Germline-derived CDR1 and CDR2 are LNHDA and SQIVND (reference sequence). Trimming cost V 3 bases and J 7 bases; bases outside gene matches: 9. The CDR3 sequence is 16 residues long. Primers included in the PCR were 60 Vbeta and 13 Jbeta primers. Sequencing used immunoSEQ multiplex PCR; TCRdb keeps in-frame clones, though not all of them. The repertoire holds fewer than 130,000 clones, 65% to 85% seen once, with about 6.8% in the top ten. This sequence originates from a man aged 25-40 years in good health and CMV-seropositive. V and J are TRBV19 and TRBJ2-1; 10 bases fit TRBD1. Sequencing was done on a sample of PBMCs. CDR3: CASSIYGQGGGNEQFF. The CDR3 DNA is TGTGCCAGTAGTATCTATGGACAGGGGGGAGGTAATGAGCAGTTCTTC.